This TCR beta chain originates from a study of blood T cell repertoires in COVID-19. Turning to the study itself: The study drew acute and convalescent COVID-19 samples from the United States, Italy and Spain. The cDNA or gDNA used as material had been derived from T cells, B-cell-depleted T cells, or PBMCs.

Authors' analysis steps: Estimation of nucleated cell counts was performed using reference gene primer amplification. Produced via immunoSEQ multiplex PCR; TCRdb's table is partial and in-frame only. From that table come the V and J calls and clone size; the DNA was used to work out D and trimming. Among 40,000 to 55,000 clones listed, approximately 86% were seen once. Germline-derived CDR1 and CDR2 are GTSNPN and SVGIG (reference sequence). This CDR3 spans 14 amino acids. J lost 0 bases, V lost 3 bases, and 3 bases had no gene match. The gene calls are TRBV30 and TRBJ2-7; 9 bases fit TRBD2. Sequenced material: peripheral blood. The sequence was obtained from a woman aged 80 or over with acute or convalescent COVID-19. The CDR3 loop reads CAWSLSGGSYEQYF. CDR3 bases: TGTGCCTGGAGCCTTAGCGGGGGCTCCTACGAGCAGTACTTC.